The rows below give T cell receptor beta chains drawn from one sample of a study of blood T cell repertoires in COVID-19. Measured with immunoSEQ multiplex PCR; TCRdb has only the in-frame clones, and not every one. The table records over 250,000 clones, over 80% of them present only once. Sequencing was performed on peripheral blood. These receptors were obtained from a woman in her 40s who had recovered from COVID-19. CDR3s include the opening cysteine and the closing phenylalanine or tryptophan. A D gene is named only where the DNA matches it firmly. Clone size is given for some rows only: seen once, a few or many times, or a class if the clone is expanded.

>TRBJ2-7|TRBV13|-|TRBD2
TGTGCCAGCAGCTTAGGACTAGCGGCCTACGAGCAGTACTTC
CASSLGLAAYEQYF
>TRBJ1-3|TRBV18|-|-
TGTGCCAGCTCACCCCCGTCGGGGGATGGAAACACCATATATTTT
CASSPPSGDGNTIYF
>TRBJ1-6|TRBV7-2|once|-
TGTGCCAGCAGCTTAACGTCGGGAATCGGTTCACCCCTCCACTTT
CASSLTSGIGSPLHF
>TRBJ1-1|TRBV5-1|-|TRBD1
TGCGCCAGCAGCTTGCAGGACAGGGGGGCGAACACTGAAGCTTTCTTT
CASSLQDRGANTEAFF
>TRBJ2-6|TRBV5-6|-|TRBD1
TGTGCCAGCAGCAAAGGGACAGCCTCTGGGGCCAACGTCCTGACTTTC
CASSKGTASGANVLTF
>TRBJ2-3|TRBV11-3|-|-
TGTGCCAGCAGCTTAGATCGCCCGGGGGATACGCAGTATTTT
CASSLDRPGDTQYF
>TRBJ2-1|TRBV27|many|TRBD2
TGTGCCAGCAGTTTCCTAGCGGGGGGGTGGAGTGAGCAGTTCTTC
CASSFLAGGWSEQFF
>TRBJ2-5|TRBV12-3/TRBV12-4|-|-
TGTGCCAGCAGCGCCGGGAGAGAGACCCAGTACTTC
CASSAGRETQYF
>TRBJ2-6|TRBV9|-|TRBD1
TGTGCCAGCAGCGTAGCGGGTGCGGACAGGGTCGCTGGGGCCAACGTCCTGACTTTC
CASSVAGADRVAGANVLTF
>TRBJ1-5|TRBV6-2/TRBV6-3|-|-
TGTGCCAGCAGTCCCTCCAAACGGGGGTCGAATCAGCCCCAGCATTTT
CASSPSKRGSNQPQHF
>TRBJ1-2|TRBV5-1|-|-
TGCGCCAGCAGCTTGACGGTTAACTATGGCTACACCTTC
CASSLTVNYGYTF
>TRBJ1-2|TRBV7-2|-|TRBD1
TGTGCCAGCAGCTTGGGACAGGGGGCACATGGCTACACCTTC
CASSLGQGAHGYTF
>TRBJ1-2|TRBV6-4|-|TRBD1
TGTGCCAGCAGTCCCGGTGGGACAGGATCGTATGGCTACACCTTC
CASSPGGTGSYGYTF
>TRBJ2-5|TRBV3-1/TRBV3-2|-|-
TGTGCCAGCAGCCAAGATATTGAGACCCAGTACTTC
CASSQDIETQYF
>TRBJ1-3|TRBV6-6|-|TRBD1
TGTGCCAGCAGCCAACAGGGGCGCGGAAACACCATATATTTT
CASSQQGRGNTIYF
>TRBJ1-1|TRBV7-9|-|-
TGTGCCAGCAGCTTAACGGGGTCCACTGAAGCTTTCTTT
CASSLTGSTEAFF
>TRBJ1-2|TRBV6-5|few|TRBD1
TGTGCCAGCAGCCCAGGGGGCGACTATGGCTACACCTTC
CASSPGGDYGYTF
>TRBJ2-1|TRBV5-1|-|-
TGCGCCAGCAGCTTGGAGGCAGGGGGGCATGAGCAGTTCTTC
CASSLEAGGHEQFF
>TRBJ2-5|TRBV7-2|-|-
TGTGCCAGCAGCTTAGTCAGGGCCCAAGAGACCCAGTACTTC
CASSLVRAQETQYF
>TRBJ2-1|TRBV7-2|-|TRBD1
TGTGCCAGCAGCCTTCGGACAGGGCATGAGCAGTTCTTC
CASSLRTGHEQFF
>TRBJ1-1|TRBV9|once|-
TGTGCCAGCAGCGTAGTCGGAGGGTGGACTGAAGCTTTCTTT
CASSVVGGWTEAFF
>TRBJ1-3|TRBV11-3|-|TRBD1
TGTGCCAGCAGCTCCCCAGAGATACAGGGGTCCGGAAACACCATATATTTT
CASSSPEIQGSGNTIYF
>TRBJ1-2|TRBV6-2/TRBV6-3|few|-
TGTGCCAGCAGCCGAGGGGGCTACACCTTC
CASSRGGYTF
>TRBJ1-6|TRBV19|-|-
TGTGCCAGTAGTATTAGGGGACAAACAAATTCACCCCTCCACTTT
CASSIRGQTNSPLHF
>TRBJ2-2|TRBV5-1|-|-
TGCGCCAGCAGCTTGGCCGAAGACAAAGACACCGGGGAGCTGTTTTTT
CASSLAEDKDTGELFF
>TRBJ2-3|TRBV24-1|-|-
TGTGCCACCAGTGAAGGACAGATCACAGATACGCAGTATTTT
CATSEGQITDTQYF
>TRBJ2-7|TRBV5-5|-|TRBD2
TGTGCCAGCAGCTTACGAAGCGGGGGTATCTCCTACGAGCAGTACTTC
CASSLRSGGISYEQYF
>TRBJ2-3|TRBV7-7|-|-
TGTGCCAGCAGTCTCGGACTGGCTCGGGGAGATACGCAGTATTTT
CASSLGLARGDTQYF
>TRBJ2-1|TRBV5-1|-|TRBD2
TGCGCCAGCAGCCCCGGACTAGTTTCCTACAATGAGCAGTTCTTC
CASSPGLVSYNEQFF
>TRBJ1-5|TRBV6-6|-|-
TGTGCGGGAGGGGCTAGCAATCAGCCCCAGCATTTT
CAGGASNQPQHF
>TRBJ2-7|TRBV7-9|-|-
TGTGCCAGCAGCTTATCTCCGCAGTCCTACGAGCAGTACTTC
CASSLSPQSYEQYF